A single sample is the source of the 12 T cell receptor beta chains below, sequenced in a study of shared clonotypes between healthy human individuals. Data came from immunoSEQ multiplex PCR; TCRdb stores just in-frame clones and leaves some out. This sample carries around 2,000,000 clones, approximately 94% of them seen once, and the ten largest clones take 0.95% to 1.5%. Naive CD8 cells, CD45RO-negative and positively selected for CCR7, excluded terminally differentiated effector memory CD45RA+ cells. Source material: naive CD8+ T cells sorted from blood. The receptors were gathered from a man aged 18 to 29 in good health.

V is TRBV29-1 and J is TRBJ2-1, with a possible D match to TRBD2 (5 bases). The CDR3 totals 14 residues. The germline V gene encodes CDR1 SQVTM and CDR2 ANQGSEA. V lost 0 bases and J 9 bases, leaving 15 bases between the germline ends. CDR3 sequence: CSVEDVAGRTEQFF. The CDR3 DNA follows: TGCAGCGTTGAAGATGTTGCGGGCCGGACTGAGCAGTTCTTC.

The V and J genes are TRBV2 and TRBJ2-4; 8 bases map to TRBD2. CDR3 length equals 15 residues. The V segment lost 2 bases and the J segment 7 bases; nucleotides outside the gene matches: 7. The V gene's germline CDR1 is SNHLY and CDR2 FYNNEI. The CDR3 DNA reads as TGTGCCAGCAGTGAATCGGCGGGGGGCTGGAACATTCAGTACTTC. Translation gives CASSESAGGWNIQYF.

The chain is built from TRBV5-1 and TRBJ2-1; 9 bases fit TRBD2. V dropped 2 bases and J dropped 8; count of bases not matched to a gene: 5. CDR1 is SGHRS and CDR2 is YFSETQ in the germline V gene. CDR3 length: 14 amino acids. The CDR3 region is CASSLVAGEHEQFF. The CDR3 DNA reads as TGCGCCAGCAGCTTAGTAGCGGGGGAGCATGAGCAGTTCTTC. The entire variable domain, with the rest obtained from reference TRBV5-1 and TRBJ2-1, is as follows: KAGVTQTPRYLIKTRGQQVTLSCSPISGHRSVSWYQQTPGQGLQFLFEYFSETQRNKGNFPGRFSGRQFSNSRSEMNVSTLELGDSALYLCASSLVAGEHEQFFGPGTRLTVL.

This rearrangement joins TRBV7-8 to TRBJ2-3; TRBD2 is a possible D gene (6 bases). Per germline, CDR1 SGHVS and CDR2 FQNEAQ. Between the trimmed V and J ends, which lost 5 bases and 6 bases, there was a span of 15 bases. The CDR3 spans 14 residues. CDR3 nucleotide sequence: TGTGCCAGCAGCCCATTAGGCGCGGGGGATACGCAGTATTTT. Its protein product is CASSPLGAGDTQYF.

The rearrangement joins TRBV5-6 to TRBJ2-2, with 8 bases matching TRBD1. The V and J ends lost 4 bases and 7 bases, in that order; junction bases with no gene match: 6. This CDR3 is built from 14 residues. Looked up from germline, CDR1 is SGHDT and CDR2 is YYEEEE. The CDR3, as DNA: TGTGCCAGCAGCATCCAGGGGGCGGACGGGGAGCTGTTTTTT. Translation gives CASSIQGADGELFF.

V gene TRBV5-1 combines with J gene TRBJ1-5, with D possibly matching TRBD1 (6 bases). CDR1 and CDR2 (germline): SGHRS, YFSETQ. The CDR3 is 15 residues long. V was clipped by 2 bases and J by 3 bases, with 12 bases between them. CDR3 DNA: TGCGCCAGCAGCTTTCCAGGGGTCGACAATCAGCCCCAGCATTTT. It codes for CASSFPGVDNQPQHF.

With respect to this clone: Other DNA sequences of this sample code for an identical CDR3. The chain employs TRBV5-4 and TRBJ2-3; D call uncertain. Germline values: CDR1 SGHNT, CDR2 YYREEE (reference sequence). V lost 5 bases, J lost 4 bases, and 8 bases lay in between. This CDR3 has 12 amino acids. The CDR3 region is CASSTSADTQYF. In DNA form, the CDR3 reads TGTGCCAGCAGTACATCCGCAGATACGCAGTATTTT.

This chain joins TRBV27 and TRBJ1-6, with no clear D. The V end was cut by 6 bases, the J end by 0 bases, with 12 bases between. This CDR3 contains 16 residues. CDR1 is MNHEY and CDR2 is SMNVEV in the germline V gene (reference sequence). The CDR3 DNA follows: TGTGCCAGCAGCCGTTATGACGTCTCCTATAATTCACCCCTCCACTTT. It is translated as CASSRYDVSYNSPLHF.

The rearrangement uses TRBV9 and TRBJ2-5; D is unclear. This CDR3 has 13 residues. The germline V and J ends were trimmed by 4 bases and 2 bases, with 9 bases remaining between them. Looked up from germline, CDR1 is SGDLS and CDR2 is YYNGEE. CDR3 in amino acids: CASSTQVQETQYF. The CDR3 coding sequence is TGTGCCAGCAGCACGCAGGTACAAGAGACCCAGTACTTC.

This clone was seen a single time. V is TRBV30 and J is TRBJ1-1; possible D gene TRBD1, 5 bases. There are 13 residues in the CDR3. Germline V gene data show CDR1 as GTSNPN and CDR2 as SVGIG (reference sequence). The V gene lost 3 bases and the J gene lost 2 bases, with 10 bases spanning the gap. CDR3: CAWSLDSNTEAFF. The CDR3 DNA follows: TGTGCCTGGAGCCTTGACAGTAACACTGAAGCTTTCTTT.

CDR3 coding DNA: TGTGCCAGCAGTGAAGTCCTAGCGTACAGCCATGAGCAGTTCTTC. It is translated as CASSEVLAYSHEQFF. The V gene is TRBV6-1, the J gene TRBJ2-1; D may be TRBD2 (6 bases). Germline V gives CDR1 MNHNS, CDR2 SASEGT. CDR3 length equals 15 residues. V dropped 1 base and J dropped 8 bases, with 15 bases sitting between them.

CDR3 nucleotide sequence: TGTGCCAGCAGCTTGGGTCTTATAGCGGGGCCGTACAATGAGCAGTTCTTC. Translated, it gives CASSLGLIAGPYNEQFF. The chain links TRBV7-8 to TRBJ2-1, with TRBD2 matching over 8 bases. The CDR3 has 17 residues. V dropped 3 bases and J dropped 4; count of bases not matched to a gene: 11. Germline CDR1 reads SGHVS; CDR2 reads FQNEAQ.